These 9 T cell receptor beta chains share one sample of origin, sequenced in a study of T cell repertoires in cytomegalovirus infection. TCRdb re-derived calls from the reads in MiXCR, one entry per CDR3 protein. The sample includes approximately 730,000 distinct CDR3 sequences, roughly 29% seen only once; the top ten take about an eighth. Their antigens remain unidentified. The sample in question was cultured CD8+ T cells from PBMCs, obtained from culture after CMV antigen stimulation. The receptors were sampled from a human donor in good health (CMV status not recorded). Some clones in this sample may be carry-over from other donors' samples.

This clonotype was seen more than once but under ten times. This rearrangement joins TRBV6-1 to TRBJ2-1; 9 bases fit TRBD2. The CDR3 has 15 residues. CDR1 and CDR2 from the germline V gene are MNHNS and SASEGT. V shed 6 bases, J shed 4 bases, and the junction held 7 bases outside the gene matches. The CDR3 reads CASSTLAGNYNEQFF. In DNA, the CDR3 is TGTGCCAGCAGCACCCTAGCGGGGAATTACAATGAGCAGTTCTTC.

V usage is TRBV6-2 or TRBV6-3 and J usage is TRBJ1-1; D may be TRBD1 (5 bases). Germline-derived CDR1 and CDR2 are MNHEY and SVGEGT. CDR3 length: 16 amino acids. Trimming stripped 4 bases from V and 1 base from J, with 16 bases between. CDR3 in amino acids: CASSSIRPGKNTEAFF. CDR3 nucleotide sequence: TGTGCCAGCAGTTCCATTCGTCCAGGGAAGAACACTGAAGCTTTCTTT.

The genes are TRBV20-1 and TRBJ2-1; 10 bases agree with TRBD2. The CDR3 sequence is 15 residues long. Germline CDR1 and CDR2: DFQATT and SNEGSKA (reference sequence). V lost 3 bases to trimming and J lost 6 bases; unmatched junction nucleotides: 8. The CDR3 loop reads CSARNLAGVLNEQFF. CDR3 bases: TGCAGTGCTAGGAACCTAGCGGGGGTTCTCAATGAGCAGTTCTTC.

V and J are TRBV27 and TRBJ2-2; D uncertain. Trimming cost V 5 bases and J 3 bases, with 19 bases left between them. CDR1 and CDR2 from the germline V gene are MNHEY and SMNVEV (reference sequence). The CDR3 contains 17 residues. CDR3 coding DNA: TGTGCCAGCAGTCCCCATCCCTACGGGCCCTACACCGGGGAGCTGTTTTTT. Its protein is CASSPHPYGPYTGELFF.

The chain carries TRBV6-8 and TRBJ1-3; no definite D call. CDR1 and CDR2 from the germline V gene are MNHGY and SAAAGT. V dropped 7 bases and J dropped 0 bases, with 10 bases sitting between them. The CDR3 runs to 14 residues. DNA of the CDR3: TGTGCCAGCATGTACTTCGGCTCTGGAAACACCATATATTTT. It specifies CASMYFGSGNTIYF.

The chain uses TRBV6-5 and TRBJ1-4; the D gene is possibly TRBD1 (5 bases). V shed 6 bases and J shed 5 bases, with 16 bases lying between them. From germline, CDR1 is MNHEY and CDR2 SVGAGI. There are 15 residues in the CDR3. CDR3 in amino acids: CASSFMGGVNEKLFF. CDR3 DNA sequence: TGTGCCAGCAGCTTTATGGGGGGTGTAAATGAAAAACTGTTTTTT.

This clonotype was seen a few times. The CDR3 spells CASSLAGLPTREQYF. The CDR3 DNA follows: TGTGCCAGCAGCTTGGCGGGTCTCCCAACCCGCGAGCAGTACTTC. The chain has TRBV5-4 and TRBJ2-7; D call uncertain. The CDR3 has 15 residues. V dropped 0 bases and J dropped 6 bases, with 16 bases sitting between them. The germline gives CDR1 SGHNT, CDR2 YYREEE (reference sequence).

This rearrangement joins TRBV7-6 to TRBJ2-5; TRBD2 matches at 9 bases. With 2 bases clipped from V and 1 base from J, the junction kept 14 bases outside the gene matches. The CDR3 loop spans 19 amino acids. Germline loops: CDR1 SGHVS, CDR2 FNYEAQ. The CDR3 spells CASSLPRLGGGDFQETQYF. In DNA, the CDR3 is TGTGCCAGCAGCTTACCCCGACTGGGCGGGGGGGATTTCCAAGAGACCCAGTACTTC.

The CDR3 bases are TGCGCCAGCAGCGTCGGGACAGGGTCTTTCCACGAGCAGTACGTC. This sequence encodes CASSVGTGSFHEQYV. The J gene is TRBJ2-7, the V gene TRBV5-1; TRBD1 agrees at 9 bases. The CDR3 contains 15 residues. J gave up 5 bases and V 4 bases, and 10 bases lay outside the gene matches. Germline lookup yields CDR1 SGHRS and CDR2 YFSETQ.